Following are 20 T cell receptor beta chains from one sample sequenced in a study of post-analysis software for immune sequencing data. General observations from the study: Patients showed TRBV5-6, TRBV5-1 and TRBV20-1 among five TRBV segments more frequent than in controls.

Their antigens remain unidentified. Unique-molecular-identifier-tagged TCR beta cDNA libraries were used. TCRdb called the PCR reads again in MiXCR, with one record for every CDR3 protein. This sample has some 450,000 distinct CDR3 sequences, with around 40% found just once. The sample was blood. The receptor set was obtained from a girl aged 10 to 17 with multiple sclerosis.

This clonotype was seen only a few times. The CDR3 here is CSVEGAGRSSYEQYF. In DNA, the CDR3 is TGCAGCGTTGAAGGAGCAGGAAGGAGCTCCTACGAGCAGTACTTC. The V and J genes are TRBV29-1 and TRBJ2-7, with D unclear. Trimming took off 1 base at V and 0 bases at J, with 13 bases between the two ends. This CDR3 comprises 15 residues. Germline CDR1 and CDR2: SQVTM and ANQGSEA.

The CDR3 DNA reads TGCAGCGACATCCCCGCCCCGGGACAGGGGGCCTACAATGAGCAGTTCTTC. As protein: CSDIPAPGQGAYNEQFF. The V gene is TRBV29-1, the J gene TRBJ2-1; 11 nucleotides agree with TRBD1. The CDR3 consists of 17 residues. The trim removed 7 bases at V and 2 bases at J, leaving 13 bases unmatched. CDR1 and CDR2 from the germline V gene are SQVTM and ANQGSEA.

This clonotype was detected only a few times. This rearrangement joins TRBV28 to TRBJ2-7; D unclear. Deletions cut 5 bases from V and 2 bases from J, with 10 bases between. CDR3 length equals 13 residues. The germline V gene encodes CDR1 MDHEN and CDR2 SYDVKM. This CDR3 is CASSPTHAYEQYF. In nucleotides, the CDR3 is TGTGCCAGCAGTCCCACACACGCCTACGAGCAGTACTTC.

This clonotype was seen a few times. This chain uses TRBV24-1 with TRBJ1-2; D not resolved. This CDR3 has 14 residues. V was pared by 1 base and J by 8 bases, with 13 bases between. In germline, CDR1 is KGHDR, CDR2 SFDVKD. Here the CDR3 reads CATSDFLGRSGYTF. The CDR3 region has the DNA TGTGCCACCAGTGATTTCTTAGGGAGGTCGGGCTACACCTTC.

The chain has TRBV6-6 and TRBJ2-7, with D perhaps TRBD1 (6 bases). V was shortened by 7 bases and J by 3 bases, with 13 bases between the two germline ends. The CDR3 consists of 13 residues. Germline V gene data show CDR1 as MNHNY and CDR2 as SVGAGI (reference sequence). In nucleotides, the CDR3 is TGTGCCAGCATATCCAGGGGTAACTACGAGCAGTACTTC. Its translation: CASISRGNYEQYF.

This clonotype occurred once. The chain carries TRBV5-1 and TRBJ2-1, with a weak D call TRBD2 (6 bases). V lost 5 bases, J lost 6 bases, and 12 bases lay in between. The CDR3 length is 13 residues. Germline loops: CDR1 SGHRS, CDR2 YFSETQ. The CDR3 DNA sequence: TGCGCCAGCAGGGAGGGCCCCACCAATGAGCAGTTCTTC. Amino acid sequence: CASREGPTNEQFF.

The chain combines TRBV12-3 or TRBV12-4 with TRBJ2-4; 11 bases map to TRBD2. The DNA end lines up better with TRBJ2-7; the J call may be wrong. This CDR3 is built from 17 residues. The DNA for the CDR3 is TGTGCCAGCACCTCCGGACTAGCGGGCGGCCTACACTACGAGCAGTACTTC. It yields the protein CASTSGLAGGLHYEQYF.

This clonotype was seen a handful of times. The chain links TRBV10-3 to TRBJ2-3, with 8 bases aligning to TRBD2. The CDR3 contains 16 residues. After removal of 5 bases from V and 4 bases from J, the junction contained 11 bases not matched to a gene. Germline assignment: CDR1 ENHRY and CDR2 SYGVKD. The CDR3 region is CAISSSGSGAADTQYF. CDR3 coding DNA: TGTGCCATCAGTTCAAGCGGGAGTGGTGCGGCAGATACGCAGTATTTT.

The rearrangement links TRBV28 to TRBJ1-2; the D gene is possibly TRBD1 (6 bases). The CDR3 loop spans 14 amino acids. V lost 4 bases, J lost 5 bases, and 14 bases lay in between. Germline CDR1 and CDR2: MDHEN and SYDVKM. The CDR3 DNA sequence: TGTGCCAGCAGTTCAACTGCCACAGGGTATGGCTACACCTTC. Translation: CASSSTATGYGYTF.

The chain combines TRBV5-1 with TRBJ2-7; D gene ambiguous. The CDR3 spans 14 residues. The V end lost 7 bases, the J end lost 0 bases, and 14 bases lay between the germline ends. Germline V gene data show CDR1 as SGHRS and CDR2 as YFSETQ. The CDR3 region is CASGTGESSYEQYF. In nucleotides, the CDR3 is TGCGCCAGCGGAACGGGCGAGAGCTCCTACGAGCAGTACTTC.

To note about this clonotype: At one boundary the junction diverges from the germline segment, which might be a read error. This chain links TRBV7-3 with TRBJ1-6; D might be TRBD1 (5 bases). The CDR3 has 14 residues. Germline CDR1 reads SGHTA; CDR2 reads FQGTGA. The CDR3 spells CASSLHGGDSPLHF. Written as DNA, the CDR3 is TGTGCCAGCAGCTTACACGGGGGGGATTCGCCCCTCCACTTT.

This clonotype was seen repeatedly, ten times or more. This sequence joins TRBV7-3 and TRBJ2-5, with TRBD1 identical over 8 bases. The CDR3 is 13 amino acids. Germline lookup yields CDR1 SGHTA and CDR2 FQGTGA. V lost 6 bases and J lost 4; bases outside the gene matches: 4. The CDR3 region has the DNA TGTGCCAGCAGTCGCGGACAGGGAGAGACCCAGTACTTC. It specifies CASSRGQGETQYF.

In its sample, this clonotype was seen a few times. This rearrangement joins TRBV5-1 to TRBJ2-5; a possible D gene is TRBD2 (6 bases). V was trimmed by 2 bases and J by 1 base, leaving 15 bases between them. Germline CDR1 is SGHRS and CDR2 is YFSETQ. The CDR3 loop spans 16 amino acids. The CDR3 reads CASSLGGRSSQETQYF. The CDR3 nucleotides are TGCGCCAGCAGCTTAGGAGGGAGGAGTAGCCAAGAGACCCAGTACTTC.

The chain joins TRBV20-1 to TRBJ1-5; the match to TRBD1 covers 7 bases. This CDR3 is built from 14 residues. Per germline, CDR1 DFQATT and CDR2 SNEGSKA (reference sequence). Trimming cost V 5 bases and J 2 bases; bases outside gene matches: 6. In nucleotides, the CDR3 is TGCAGTGCTCACAACAGGGGAGGCAATCAGCCCCAGCATTTT. Translating it yields CSAHNRGGNQPQHF.

A word on this clonotype: One end of the junction is discordant with germline, which a read error may explain. This rearrangement joins TRBV6-2 or TRBV6-3 to TRBJ2-1, with 7 positions matching TRBD1. There are 15 residues in the CDR3. Germline V CDR1 and CDR2: MNHEY, SVGEGT. CDR3 nucleotide sequence: TGTGCCAGCAGTTATCGACAGGGATCCTACAATGGGCAGTTCTTC. It codes for CASSYRQGSYNGQFF.

The rearrangement uses TRBV15 and TRBJ1-5; D is ambiguous. The CDR3 loop spans 14 amino acids. Trimming removed 0 bases from V and 9 bases from J, with 12 bases in between. CDR1 and CDR2 from the germline V gene are LNHNV and YYDKDF (reference sequence). As DNA, the CDR3 is TGTGCCACCAGCAGAGATCGCGTGGGAAGGCCCCAGCATTTT. Its translation is CATSRDRVGRPQHF.

This clonotype was seen a few times. V is TRBV7-3 and J is TRBJ2-7; 10 nucleotides line up with TRBD1. The CDR3 extends over 15 amino acids. Germline lookup yields CDR1 SGHTA and CDR2 FQGTGA. V gave up 1 base and J gave up 3 bases; unmatched junction bases: 3. The CDR3 sequence is CASSLRQGANYEQYF. The CDR3 nucleotides are TGTGCCAGCAGCTTAAGACAGGGGGCTAACTACGAGCAGTACTTC.

This clonotype was seen a few times. This chain links TRBV24-1 with TRBJ2-1, with 10 nucleotides matching TRBD2. J was trimmed by 8 bases and V by 7 bases; bases with no gene match: 10. Germline V gives CDR1 KGHDR, CDR2 SFDVKD. This CDR3 is 15 amino acids long. This CDR3 is CATSEPWTSGHEQFF. The CDR3 bases are TGTGCCACCAGCGAGCCTTGGACTAGCGGACATGAGCAGTTCTTC.

This clonotype was found once. The chain employs TRBV2 and TRBJ2-7; 8 positions match TRBD1. CDR1 is SNHLY and CDR2 is FYNNEI in the germline V gene. The V and J ends lost 6 bases and 7 bases, in that order; junction bases with no gene match: 5. The CDR3 extends over 12 amino acids. CDR3 loop: CASRFDRGEQYF. In DNA form, the CDR3 reads TGTGCCAGCAGGTTTGACAGGGGAGAGCAGTACTTC.

This sequence joins TRBV6-1 and TRBJ2-4; TRBD2 might be the D (6 bases). Gene TRBJ2-5 matches the end of the DNA better, so the J call may be wrong. CDR1 and CDR2 from the germline V gene are MNHNS and SASEGT. CDR3 length equals 10 residues. The CDR3 DNA follows: TGTGCCAGCAGGGAGGGGACCCAGTACTTC. It yields the protein CASREGTQYF.